Below are 22 T cell receptor beta chains sequenced from a single sample in a study of T cell responses to AZD1222 COVID-19 vaccine. Clones were read by immunoSEQ multiplex PCR, and TCRdb kept only the in-frame ones, dropping some. The sample holds tens of thousands of clones, around 90% seen once. This specimen was peripheral blood, taken on day 0 of AZD1222 vaccination. These receptors were collected from an adult in good health.

The chain links TRBV6-2 or TRBV6-3 to TRBJ2-1, with a tentative D call TRBD1 (6 bases). V was shortened by 3 bases and J by 5 bases, with 14 bases between the two germline ends. Germline CDR1 MNHEY, CDR2 SVGEGT. The CDR3 sequence is 15 residues long. The CDR3 DNA follows: TGTGCCAGCAGTTATGGGGGACAAAACAACAATGAGCAGTTCTTC. Translation gives CASSYGGQNNNEQFF.

The V call is TRBV5-1, the J call TRBJ2-1; TRBD2 aligns across 8 bases. J lost 4 bases, V lost 4 bases, and 10 bases had no gene match. The CDR3 extends over 16 amino acids. Germline V lookup: CDR1 SGHRS, CDR2 YFSETQ. Here the CDR3 reads CASSPSSGSGYNEQFF. CDR3 nucleotides: TGCGCCAGCAGCCCATCCAGCGGGAGCGGGTACAATGAGCAGTTCTTC.

The chain links TRBV27 to TRBJ1-1, with 7 bases lining up with TRBD1. Germline CDR1 MNHEY, CDR2 SMNVEV (reference sequence). The CDR3 totals 13 residues. The trim removed 6 bases at V and 3 bases at J, leaving 4 bases unmatched. The CDR3 here is CASSRQGYTEAFF. DNA for the CDR3: TGTGCCAGCAGCCGACAGGGCTACACTGAAGCTTTCTTT.

This clone was picked up a small number of times. This chain connects TRBV14 to TRBJ1-1, with D possibly being TRBD1 (5 bases). There are 16 residues in the CDR3. Germline assignment: CDR1 SGHDN and CDR2 FVKESK. Trimming removed 3 bases at V and 5 bases at J, with 19 bases between. CDR3 in amino acids: CASSHTRQSTGTEAFF. The CDR3 DNA is TGTGCCAGCAGCCACACTAGACAGTCGACGGGGACTGAAGCTTTCTTT.

This clone was picked up one time. The V call is TRBV5-1, the J call TRBJ1-4; D remains ambiguous. V dropped 1 base and J dropped 2 bases, with 12 bases sitting between them. The CDR3 runs to 16 residues. Per the germline V gene, CDR1 is SGHRS and CDR2 is YFSETQ. CDR3 coding DNA: TGCGCCAGCAGCTTGTCCAGATCCGCCACTAATGAAAAACTGTTTTTT. Translation: CASSLSRSATNEKLFF.

Notes on this clone: Other DNA sequences in the sample encode the same CDR3. The genes are TRBV6-2 or TRBV6-3 and TRBJ2-3, with 11 bases that match TRBD2. V lost 0 bases to trimming and J lost 4 bases; unmatched junction nucleotides: 3. This CDR3 contains 16 residues. Germline CDR1 and CDR2: MNHEY and SVGEGT. The CDR3 loop reads CASSYSLAGGSDTQYF. The DNA of the CDR3 is TGTGCCAGCAGTTACTCGCTAGCGGGGGGATCAGATACGCAGTATTTT.

This chain joins TRBV19 and TRBJ1-2; D is undetermined. Germline-derived CDR1 and CDR2 are LNHDA and SQIVND (reference sequence). Trimming removed 1 base at V and 8 bases at J, with 11 bases between. CDR3 length equals 13 residues. CDR3 sequence (DNA): TGTGCCAGTAGTATAGGAGGGCACCGAGGCTACACCTTC. This sequence encodes CASSIGGHRGYTF.

This clone was counted between two and nine times. V usage is TRBV7-8 and J usage is TRBJ1-3; 8 nucleotides line up with TRBD1. V lost 4 bases, J lost 2 bases, and 7 bases stayed unmatched. The CDR3 is made up of 16 amino acids. Germline V gene sequence: CDR1 SGHVS, CDR2 FQNEAQ. CDR3: CASSSGAGGTGNTIYF. CDR3 nucleotide sequence: TGTGCCAGCAGCTCCGGCGCAGGGGGCACTGGAAACACCATATATTTT.

V and J are TRBV7-2 and TRBJ2-1, with D maybe TRBD1 (6 bases). This CDR3 comprises 15 residues. Trimming removed 0 bases from V and 4 bases from J, with 10 bases in between. From germline, CDR1 is SGHTA and CDR2 FQGNSA. CDR3 protein: CASSLAGQTYNEQFF. CDR3 DNA: TGTGCCAGCAGCTTAGCAGGACAGACGTACAATGAGCAGTTCTTC.

This clone appeared once. The CDR3 DNA follows: TGTGCCAGCAGCCAAGAGGGACAGGGAATGATTCCCCAGCATTTT. Residues: CASSQEGQGMIPQHF. This chain uses TRBV14 with TRBJ1-5, with 9 nucleotides matching TRBD1. The CDR3 is 15 residues long. CDR1 is SGHDN and CDR2 is FVKESK in the germline V gene. V lost 0 bases and J lost 10; bases outside the gene matches: 7.

Here the CDR3 DNA reads TGTGCCAGCAGCCCCCGGGATAGCGGGTCGTACGAGCAGTACTTC. Protein: CASSPRDSGSYEQYF. This rearrangement joins TRBV6-5 to TRBJ2-7, with 7 bases matching TRBD2. Germline-derived CDR1 and CDR2 are MNHEY and SVGAGI. Trimming took 6 bases from V and 4 from J; bases not matched to a gene: 12. This CDR3 comprises 15 residues.

The gene calls are TRBV30 and TRBJ1-1; D remains ambiguous. V lost 1 base and J lost 0, with 12 bases in between. This CDR3 is 15 amino acids long. Germline lookup yields CDR1 GTSNPN and CDR2 SVGIG (reference sequence). CDR3 residues: CAWSAQTHLNTEAFF. As DNA, the CDR3 is TGTGCCTGGAGTGCACAAACCCACTTGAACACTGAAGCTTTCTTT. Combining the CDR3 with reference TRBV30 and TRBJ1-1 gives the whole variable domain SQTIHQWPATLVQPVGSPLSLECTVEGTSNPNLYWYRQAAGRGLQLLFYSVGIGQISSEVPQNLSASRPQDRQFILSSKKLLLSDSGFYLCAWSAQTHLNTEAFFGQGTRLTVV.

The chain couples TRBV19 to TRBJ1-2, with 11 nucleotides matching TRBD1. Germline-derived CDR1 and CDR2 are LNHDA and SQIVND (reference sequence). J lost 5 bases, V lost 8 bases, and 4 bases had no gene match. CDR3 length: 13 amino acids. The chain's CDR3 is CASRDRGGYGYTF. The CDR3 coding sequence is TGTGCCAGTCGGGACAGGGGGGGATATGGCTACACCTTC.

V gene TRBV18 combines with J gene TRBJ2-1, with 8 bases lining up with TRBD1. The CDR3 totals 14 residues. Germline V gives CDR1 KGHSH, CDR2 LQKENI. V trimming: 4 bases; J trimming: 6 bases; junction bases outside the gene matches: 5. CDR3 sequence (DNA): TGTGCCAGCTCACGGGACAGGAGGTTCAATGAGCAGTTCTTC. Its translation: CASSRDRRFNEQFF.

J is TRBJ2-6 and V is TRBV2; no definite D call. Trimming cost V 3 bases and J 0 bases, with 12 bases left between them. Germline CDR1 reads SNHLY; CDR2 reads FYNNEI. This CDR3 contains 17 residues. Here the CDR3 DNA reads TGTGCCAGCAGTGAGGGGAACCTCCGCTCTGGGGCCAACGTCCTGACTTTC. This codes for CASSEGNLRSGANVLTF.

The chain links TRBV19 to TRBJ1-5; possible D gene TRBD1, 5 bases. Germline loops: CDR1 LNHDA, CDR2 SQIVND (reference sequence). The CDR3 consists of 14 residues. V lost 5 bases, J lost 3 bases, and 11 bases lay in between. In DNA form, the CDR3 reads TGTGCCAGTAGTGTTACAGGTACCAATCAGCCCCAGCATTTT. Its translation: CASSVTGTNQPQHF. Full variable domain (missing parts from reference TRBV19 and TRBJ1-5): DGGITQSPKYLFRKEGQNVTLSCEQNLNHDAMYWYRQDPGQGLRLIYYSQIVNDFQKGDIAEGYSVSREKKESFPLTVTSAQKNPTAFYLCASSVTGTNQPQHFGDGTRLSIL.

This chain uses TRBV7-8 with TRBJ1-5, with D possibly being TRBD1 (6 bases). Germline assignment: CDR1 SGHVS and CDR2 FQNEAQ. The CDR3 consists of 15 residues. Trimming removed 3 bases from V and 4 bases from J, with 13 bases in between. Here the CDR3 reads CASSFRGTVNQPQHF. Written as DNA, the CDR3 is TGTGCCAGCAGCTTCAGGGGTACGGTTAATCAGCCCCAGCATTTT.

CDR3 DNA sequence: TGCGCCAGCAGCCTAAAGCGGGAGAACAGGCTCATGAACACTGAAGCTTTCTTT. Translation: CASSLKRENRLMNTEAFF. V and J are TRBV5-1 and TRBJ1-1, with D tentatively TRBD1 (5 bases). Germline-derived CDR1 and CDR2 are SGHRS and YFSETQ. The CDR3 loop spans 18 amino acids. V gave up 4 bases and J gave up 0 bases, with 22 bases separating them.

J is TRBJ1-2 and V is TRBV30, with 8 bases lining up with TRBD1. From germline, CDR1 is GTSNPN and CDR2 SVGIG (reference sequence). The V and J ends lost 3 bases and 7 bases, in that order; junction bases with no gene match: 4. The CDR3 totals 12 residues. The CDR3 coding sequence is TGTGCCTGGAGAGGGACAGGCGGTGGCTACACCTTC. It yields the protein CAWRGTGGGYTF.

The V and J genes are TRBV5-4 and TRBJ1-4, with D perhaps TRBD1 (6 bases). V lost 1 base and J 5 bases, leaving 6 bases between the germline ends. There are 13 residues in the CDR3. Germline CDR1 is SGHNT and CDR2 is YYREEE (reference sequence). In nucleotides, the CDR3 is TGTGCCAGCAGCTTGCAGGGGAATGAAAAACTGTTTTTT. Translation gives CASSLQGNEKLFF.

V and J are TRBV18 and TRBJ1-5; 7 bases agree with TRBD1. Germline assignment: CDR1 KGHSH and CDR2 LQKENI. The V gene end was trimmed by 4 bases and the J gene end by 6 bases; junction bases not matched to a gene: 9. CDR3 size: 15 residues. The CDR3 DNA sequence: TGTGCCAGCTCACAGAGCACAGGGGCGGGTCAGCCCCAGCATTTT. It is translated as CASSQSTGAGQPQHF.

This clone has only one observation. The rearrangement links TRBV19 to TRBJ1-1; D may be TRBD1 (5 bases). CDR3 length equals 16 residues. Germline CDR1 and CDR2: LNHDA and SQIVND (reference sequence). With 1 base removed from V and 3 bases from J, the gap between germline ends came to 15 bases. The CDR3 is CASSIAGGVPYTEAFF. In DNA, the CDR3 is TGTGCCAGTAGTATAGCGGGGGGAGTGCCCTACACTGAAGCTTTCTTT.